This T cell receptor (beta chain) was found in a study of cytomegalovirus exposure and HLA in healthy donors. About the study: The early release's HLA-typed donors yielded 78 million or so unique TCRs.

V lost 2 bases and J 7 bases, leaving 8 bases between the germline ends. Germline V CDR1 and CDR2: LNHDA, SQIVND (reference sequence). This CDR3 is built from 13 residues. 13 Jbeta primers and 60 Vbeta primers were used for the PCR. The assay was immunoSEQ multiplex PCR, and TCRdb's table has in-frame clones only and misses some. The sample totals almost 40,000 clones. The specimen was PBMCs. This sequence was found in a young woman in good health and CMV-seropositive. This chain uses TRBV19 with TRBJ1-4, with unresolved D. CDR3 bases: TGTGCCAGTAGTATAATGGCGGGTGAAAAACTGTTTTTT. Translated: CASSIMAGEKLFF. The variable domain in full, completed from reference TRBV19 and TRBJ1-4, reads DGGITQSPKYLFRKEGQNVTLSCEQNLNHDAMYWYRQDPGQGLRLIYYSQIVNDFQKGDIAEGYSVSREKKESFPLTVTSAQKNPTAFYLCASSIMAGEKLFFGSGTQLSVL.